Below are 19 T cell receptor beta chains sequenced from a single sample in a study of PD-1 blockade in classical Hodgkin lymphoma. Generated by immunoSEQ multiplex PCR, the TCRdb table keeps only in-frame clones and is missing some. Of under 15,000 clones listed, 83% are singletons. Every patient relapsed after autologous stem cell transplantation, and brentuximab vedotin exposure varied. Source: peripheral blood mononuclear cells (PBMCs), taken at baseline. The receptors derive from a human donor with classical Hodgkin lymphoma.

This chain connects TRBV18 to TRBJ1-2, with TRBD1 matching 7 bases. Per the germline V gene, CDR1 is KGHSH and CDR2 is LQKENI. V shed 5 bases, J shed 1 base, and the junction held 7 bases outside the gene matches. This CDR3 region has 15 residues. CDR3 in DNA: TGTGCCAGCTCAAGCCGGGACAGCCATAACTATGGCTACACCTTC. It translates to CASSSRDSHNYGYTF.

The chain recombines TRBV5-1 with TRBJ1-4, with 9 bases matching TRBD1. J lost 7 bases, V lost 3 bases, and 4 bases had no gene match. This CDR3 spans 14 amino acids. Germline CDR1 reads SGHRS; CDR2 reads YFSETQ. The CDR3 DNA sequence: TGCGCCAGCAGCTGGGGACAGGGAGGTGAAAAACTGTTTTTT. Its translation is CASSWGQGGEKLFF.

The chain links TRBV2 to TRBJ2-3, with 11 bases matching TRBD2. Trimming removed 6 bases from V and 2 bases from J; junction bases left unmatched: 7. Germline V CDR1 and CDR2: SNHLY, FYNNEI. This CDR3 has 16 amino acids. This CDR3 reads CASSPGTSGPTDTQYF. CDR3 coding DNA: TGTGCCAGCAGCCCGGGGACTAGCGGACCCACAGATACGCAGTATTTT.

This sequence joins TRBV28 and TRBJ1-2; D is ambiguous. The CDR3 is made up of 10 amino acids. V was cut by 6 bases and J by 2 bases, with 1 base left in between. Germline-derived CDR1 and CDR2 are MDHEN and SYDVKM. The CDR3 DNA follows: TGTGCCAGCAGAAACTATGGCTACACCTTC. The encoded protein is CASRNYGYTF.

This clone was detected only once. The V call is TRBV7-9, the J call TRBJ1-2; tentative D call: TRBD1 (6 bases). The CDR3 totals 15 residues. In germline, CDR1 is SEHNR, CDR2 FQNEAQ (reference sequence). With 3 bases removed from V and 5 bases from J, the gap between germline ends came to 16 bases. The CDR3 here is CASSFGDRRRYGYTF. The DNA of the CDR3 is TGTGCCAGCAGCTTTGGTGACAGGAGGAGGTATGGCTACACCTTC.

The rearrangement joins TRBV7-2 to TRBJ1-3, with D possibly TRBD1 on 5 matching bases. The germline gives CDR1 SGHTA, CDR2 FQGNSA. The CDR3 spans 15 residues. The ends were cut back, 2 bases at V and 3 bases at J, with 11 bases in the middle. This chain's CDR3 is CASSLSGGYGNTIYF. CDR3 nucleotide sequence: TGTGCCAGCAGCTTATCCGGGGGTTATGGAAACACCATATATTTT.

The DNA for the CDR3 is TGTGCCAGCAGCGGAAGTTGGGACAGGACCCCGAGGGGGAATCAGCCCCAGCATTTT. Amino acid sequence: CASSGSWDRTPRGNQPQHF. The rearrangement links TRBV7-4 to TRBJ1-5; 8 nucleotides align to TRBD1. Per the germline V gene, CDR1 is SGHVT and CDR2 is SQSDAQ. V dropped 5 bases and J dropped 4; count of bases not matched to a gene: 19. This CDR3 region has 19 residues.

The J gene is TRBJ2-7, the V gene TRBV5-4; 10 positions match TRBD2. This CDR3 spans 16 amino acids. The V gene end was trimmed by 3 bases and the J gene end by 5 bases; junction bases not matched to a gene: 11. Germline lookup yields CDR1 SGHNT and CDR2 YYREEE (reference sequence). The CDR3 nucleotides are TGTGCCAGCAGCTCCCGAATTAGCGGGGGGAGTGACGAGCAGTACTTC. It translates to CASSSRISGGSDEQYF.

The chain is built from TRBV29-1 and TRBJ2-5; a possible D gene is TRBD1 (6 bases). Looked up from germline, CDR1 is SQVTM and CDR2 is ANQGSEA. Trimming removed 0 bases at V and 4 bases at J, with 18 bases between. This CDR3 has 16 residues. CDR3 nucleotide sequence: TGCAGCGTTGAAGATCTAGGACAGATTGGATCAGAGACCCAGTACTTC. Encoded protein: CSVEDLGQIGSETQYF.

A remark on this clone: A read error may produce the germline difference seen at one junction end. The rearrangement links TRBV7-9 to TRBJ1-4; unclear D gene. CDR1 and CDR2 from the germline V gene are SEHNR and FQNEAQ (reference sequence). This CDR3 spans 15 amino acids. The CDR3 bases are TGTGTCAGCAGCTTTGGTTCGAGTGCTAATGAAAAACTGTTTTTT. Its protein product is CVSSFGSSANEKLFF.

V usage is TRBV7-2 and J usage is TRBJ2-7; D is unresolved. Germline V gene sequence: CDR1 SGHTA, CDR2 FQGNSA. Trimming took 2 bases from V and 5 from J, leaving 7 bases between them. The CDR3 has 12 residues. CDR3 amino acids: CASSLRSDEQYF. CDR3 DNA sequence: TGTGCCAGCAGCTTAAGATCCGACGAGCAGTACTTC.

The chain joins TRBV27 to TRBJ2-6; D not certain. Germline assignment: CDR1 MNHEY and CDR2 SMNVEV (reference sequence). Trimming removed 0 bases at V and 0 bases at J, with 12 bases between. There are 18 residues in the CDR3. In DNA form, the CDR3 reads TGTGCCAGCAGTTTATCGCCCAGGTTATCCTCTGGGGCCAACGTCCTGACTTTC. It codes for CASSLSPRLSSGANVLTF.

The V call is TRBV6-5, the J call TRBJ1-5; D call uncertain. Trimming stripped 4 bases from V and 8 bases from J, with 15 bases between. This CDR3 is built from 14 residues. Looked up from germline, CDR1 is MNHEY and CDR2 is SVGAGI. The CDR3 DNA reads TGTGCCAGCAGTTTCAACTCGGCCCATGAGCCCCAGCATTTT. Protein sequence: CASSFNSAHEPQHF.

This rearrangement joins TRBV29-1 to TRBJ2-5, with TRBD2 identical over 9 bases. Germline loops: CDR1 SQVTM, CDR2 ANQGSEA. There are 13 residues in the CDR3. Losses at the gene ends were 7 bases for V and 0 bases for J; bases not matched to a gene: 3. CDR3 DNA sequence: TGCAGCGCCTTAGCGGGGGACCAAGAGACCCAGTACTTC. Amino acid sequence: CSALAGDQETQYF.

The chain is built from TRBV2 and TRBJ2-7; TRBD1 matches 7 bases. The CDR3 is 16 residues long. Germline V lookup: CDR1 SNHLY, CDR2 FYNNEI. Trimming took 5 bases from V and 3 from J; bases not matched to a gene: 13. For the CDR3, the DNA is TGTGCCAGCAGTCCGGTATATAGACAGGGTGACTACGAGCAGTACTTC. Protein product: CASSPVYRQGDYEQYF.

V gene TRBV6-5 combines with J gene TRBJ2-1; no firm D call. V was clipped by 4 bases and J by 0 bases, with 13 bases between them. This CDR3 has 16 amino acids. CDR1 and CDR2 (germline): MNHEY, SVGAGI. CDR3 bases: TGTGCCAGCAGTTTTTTCGGCGGTAGCTCCTACAATGAGCAGTTCTTC. Translating gives CASSFFGGSSYNEQFF.

The rearrangement joins TRBV29-1 to TRBJ2-3; 8 nucleotides agree with TRBD1. This CDR3 has 17 residues. Unmatched junction bases numbered 10, after V lost 2 bases and J lost 0 bases. From germline, CDR1 is SQVTM and CDR2 ANQGSEA. The CDR3: CSVEFQGAFPSTDTQYF. Written as DNA, the CDR3 is TGCAGCGTTGAATTCCAGGGGGCCTTTCCTAGCACAGATACGCAGTATTTT.

The chain couples TRBV4-1 to TRBJ2-3, with 14 bases identical to TRBD2. CDR3 length: 15 residues. From germline, CDR1 is MGHRA and CDR2 YSYEKL. Unmatched junction bases numbered 5, after V lost 3 bases and J lost 9 bases. The CDR3 nucleotides read TGCGCCAGCAGCCAGGAAGGACTAGCGGGGGGAACGCAGTATTTT. Translated: CASSQEGLAGGTQYF.

This clone was recorded a few times. The chain carries TRBV4-1 and TRBJ1-2; 10 positions match TRBD1. This CDR3 contains 15 residues. The germline gives CDR1 MGHRA, CDR2 YSYEKL. The V and J ends lost 1 base and 3 bases, in that order; junction bases with no gene match: 2. Here the CDR3 reads CASSQGDRGYYGYTF. The CDR3 DNA reads as TGCGCCAGCAGCCAAGGGGACAGGGGTTACTATGGCTACACCTTC.